The clone carrying this T cell receptor beta chain was detected a few times. This sample was included in a study of blood T cells in healthy people across ages. Trimming removed 7 bases at V and 4 bases at J, with 18 bases between. CDR3 length: 15 residues. The germline V gene encodes CDR1 MNHEY and CDR2 SMNVEV (reference sequence). A second PCR of about 6 to 12 cycles used a sample-barcoded 5' primer and a J-beta primer mix. MiXCR, applied by TCRdb to the 5' RACE reads, yields one record per CDR3 protein. The sample holds fewer than 2,000,000 distinct CDR3 sequences, roughly two fifths seen once. The sample taken for sequencing was blood. The rearrangement uses TRBV27 and TRBJ2-3; D is uncertain. The sequence derives from a human donor in good health. CDR3 protein: CASTRKVTSPDTQYF. Written as DNA, the CDR3 is TGTGCCAGCACGAGGAAGGTTACCTCGCCAGATACGCAGTATTTT.